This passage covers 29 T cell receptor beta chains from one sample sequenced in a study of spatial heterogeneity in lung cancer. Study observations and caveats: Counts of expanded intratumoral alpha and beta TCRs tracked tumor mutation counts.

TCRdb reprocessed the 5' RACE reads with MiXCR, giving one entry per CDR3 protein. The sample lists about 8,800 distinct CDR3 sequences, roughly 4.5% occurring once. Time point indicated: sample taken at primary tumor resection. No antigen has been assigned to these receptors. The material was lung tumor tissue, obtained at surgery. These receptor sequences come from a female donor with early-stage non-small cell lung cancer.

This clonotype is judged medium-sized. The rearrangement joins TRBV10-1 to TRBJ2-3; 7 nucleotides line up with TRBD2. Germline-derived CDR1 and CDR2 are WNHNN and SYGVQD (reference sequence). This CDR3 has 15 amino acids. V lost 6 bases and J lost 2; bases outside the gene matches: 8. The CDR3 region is CASSEGLQVTDTQYF. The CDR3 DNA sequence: TGCGCCAGCAGCGAGGGACTACAAGTCACAGATACGCAGTATTTT.

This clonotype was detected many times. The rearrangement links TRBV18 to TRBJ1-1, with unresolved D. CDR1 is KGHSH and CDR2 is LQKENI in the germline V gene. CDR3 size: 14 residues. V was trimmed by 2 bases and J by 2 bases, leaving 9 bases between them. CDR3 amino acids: CASSPSQINTEAFF. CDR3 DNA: TGTGCCAGCTCACCAAGTCAGATCAACACTGAAGCTTTCTTT.

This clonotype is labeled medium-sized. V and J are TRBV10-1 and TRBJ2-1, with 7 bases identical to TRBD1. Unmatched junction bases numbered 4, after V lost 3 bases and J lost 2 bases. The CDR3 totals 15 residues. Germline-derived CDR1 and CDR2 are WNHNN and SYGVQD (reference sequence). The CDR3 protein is CASSDPTGPYNEQFF. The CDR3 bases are TGCGCCAGCAGTGACCCGACAGGGCCCTACAATGAGCAGTTCTTC.

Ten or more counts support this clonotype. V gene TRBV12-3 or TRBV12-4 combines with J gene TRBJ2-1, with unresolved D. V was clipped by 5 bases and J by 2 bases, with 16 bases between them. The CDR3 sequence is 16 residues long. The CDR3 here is CASSRQSGSAYNEQFF. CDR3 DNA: TGTGCCAGCAGTCGTCAGTCGGGTTCCGCCTACAATGAGCAGTTCTTC.

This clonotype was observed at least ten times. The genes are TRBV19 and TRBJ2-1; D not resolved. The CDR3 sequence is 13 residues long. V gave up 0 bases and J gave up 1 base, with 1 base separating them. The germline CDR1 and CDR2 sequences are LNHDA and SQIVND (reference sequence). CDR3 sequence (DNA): TGTGCCAGTAGTATAGATTCCTACAATGAGCAGTTCTTC. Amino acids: CASSIDSYNEQFF. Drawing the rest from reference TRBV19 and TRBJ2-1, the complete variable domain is DGGITQSPKYLFRKEGQNVTLSCEQNLNHDAMYWYRQDPGQGLRLIYYSQIVNDFQKGDIAEGYSVSREKKESFPLTVTSAQKNPTAFYLCASSIDSYNEQFFGPGTRLTVL.

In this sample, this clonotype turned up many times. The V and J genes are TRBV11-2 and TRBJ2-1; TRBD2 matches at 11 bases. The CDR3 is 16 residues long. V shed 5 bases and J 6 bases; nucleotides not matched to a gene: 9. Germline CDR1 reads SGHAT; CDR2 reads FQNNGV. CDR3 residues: CASSPRGLAAPNEQFF. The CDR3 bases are TGTGCCAGCAGCCCCAGGGGACTAGCGGCACCCAATGAGCAGTTCTTC. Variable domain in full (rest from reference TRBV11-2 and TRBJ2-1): EAGVAQSPRYKIIEKRQSVAFWCNPISGHATLYWYQQILGQGPKLLIQFQNNGVVDDSQLPKDRFSAERLKGVDSTLKIQPAKLEDSAVYLCASSPRGLAAPNEQFFGPGTRLTVL.

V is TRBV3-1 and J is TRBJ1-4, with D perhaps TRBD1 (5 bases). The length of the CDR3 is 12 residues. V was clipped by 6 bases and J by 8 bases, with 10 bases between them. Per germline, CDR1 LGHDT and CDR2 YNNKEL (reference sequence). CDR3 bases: TGTGCCAGCAGACAGGAGGACGAAAAACTGTTTTTT. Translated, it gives CASRQEDEKLFF.

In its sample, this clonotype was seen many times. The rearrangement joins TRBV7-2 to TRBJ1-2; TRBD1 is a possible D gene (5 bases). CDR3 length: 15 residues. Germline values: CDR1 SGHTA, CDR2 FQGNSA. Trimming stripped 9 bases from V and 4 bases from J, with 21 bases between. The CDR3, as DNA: TGTGCCAGTACAAATGACAGAGGATCGGGCTATGGCTACACCTTC. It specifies CASTNDRGSGYGYTF. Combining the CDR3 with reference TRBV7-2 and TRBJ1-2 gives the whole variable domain GAGVSQSPSNKVTEKGKDVELRCDPISGHTALYWYRQSLGQGLEFLIYFQGNSAPDKSGLPSDRFSAERTGGSVSTLTIQRTQQEDSAVYLCASTNDRGSGYGYTFGSGTRLTVV.

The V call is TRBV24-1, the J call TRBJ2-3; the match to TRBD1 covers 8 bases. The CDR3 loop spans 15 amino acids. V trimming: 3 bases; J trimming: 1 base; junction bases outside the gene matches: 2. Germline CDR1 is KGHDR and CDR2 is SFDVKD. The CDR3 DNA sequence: TGTGCCACCAGTGATACGACAGGGGGCACAGATACGCAGTATTTT. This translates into CATSDTTGGTDTQYF.

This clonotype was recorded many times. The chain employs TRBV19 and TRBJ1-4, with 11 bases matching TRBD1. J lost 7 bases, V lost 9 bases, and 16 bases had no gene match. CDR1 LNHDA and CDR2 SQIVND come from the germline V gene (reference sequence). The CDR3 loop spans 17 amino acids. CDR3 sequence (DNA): TGTGCCAGCCTCGGGACAGGGGGGAGCTTCGGACCTGAAAAACTGTTTTTT. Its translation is CASLGTGGSFGPEKLFF.

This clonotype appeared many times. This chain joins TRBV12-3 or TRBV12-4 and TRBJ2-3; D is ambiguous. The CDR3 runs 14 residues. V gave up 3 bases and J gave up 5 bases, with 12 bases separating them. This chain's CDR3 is CASSLPSLRDTQYF. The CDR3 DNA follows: TGTGCCAGCAGTTTGCCCTCTCTAAGAGATACGCAGTATTTT.

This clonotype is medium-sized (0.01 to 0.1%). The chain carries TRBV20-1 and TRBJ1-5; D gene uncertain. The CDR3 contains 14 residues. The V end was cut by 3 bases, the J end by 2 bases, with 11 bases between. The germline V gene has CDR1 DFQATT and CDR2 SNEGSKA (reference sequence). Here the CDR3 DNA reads TGCAGTGCTAGGTCGGACCCGGGCAATCAGCCCCAGCATTTT. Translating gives CSARSDPGNQPQHF.

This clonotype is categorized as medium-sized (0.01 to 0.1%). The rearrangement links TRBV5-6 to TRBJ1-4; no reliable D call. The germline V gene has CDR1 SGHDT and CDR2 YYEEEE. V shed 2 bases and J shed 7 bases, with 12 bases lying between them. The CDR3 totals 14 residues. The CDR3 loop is CASSLSKSGEKLFF. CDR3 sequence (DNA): TGTGCCAGCAGCTTAAGTAAATCGGGTGAAAAACTGTTTTTT.

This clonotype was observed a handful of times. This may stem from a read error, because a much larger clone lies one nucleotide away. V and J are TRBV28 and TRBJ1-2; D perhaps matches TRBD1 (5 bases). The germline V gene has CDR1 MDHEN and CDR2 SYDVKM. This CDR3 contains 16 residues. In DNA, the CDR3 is TGTGCCAGCAGTTCCGCGGGGGGACGTATGGGAGGTGGCTACAACTTC. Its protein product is CASSSAGGRMGGGYNF.

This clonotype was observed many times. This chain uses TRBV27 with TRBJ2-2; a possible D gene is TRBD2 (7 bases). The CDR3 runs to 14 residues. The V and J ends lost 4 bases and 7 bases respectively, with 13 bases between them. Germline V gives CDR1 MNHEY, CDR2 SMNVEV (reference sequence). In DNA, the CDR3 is TGTGCCAGCAGTTCGGGGGGCGAAATCGGGGAGCTGTTTTTT. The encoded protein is CASSSGGEIGELFF.

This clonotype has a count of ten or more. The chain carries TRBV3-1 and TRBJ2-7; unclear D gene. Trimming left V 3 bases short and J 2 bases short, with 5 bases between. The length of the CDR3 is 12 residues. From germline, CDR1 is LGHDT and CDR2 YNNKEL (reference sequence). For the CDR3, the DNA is TGTGCCAGCAGCCATCGAGCCTACGAGCAGTACTTC. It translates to CASSHRAYEQYF.

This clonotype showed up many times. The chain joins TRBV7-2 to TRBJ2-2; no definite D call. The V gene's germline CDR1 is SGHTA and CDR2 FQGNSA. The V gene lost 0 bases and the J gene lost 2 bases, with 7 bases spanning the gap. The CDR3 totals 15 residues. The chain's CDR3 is CASSLAQDNTGELFF. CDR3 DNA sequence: TGTGCCAGCAGCTTAGCGCAGGATAACACCGGGGAGCTGTTTTTT.

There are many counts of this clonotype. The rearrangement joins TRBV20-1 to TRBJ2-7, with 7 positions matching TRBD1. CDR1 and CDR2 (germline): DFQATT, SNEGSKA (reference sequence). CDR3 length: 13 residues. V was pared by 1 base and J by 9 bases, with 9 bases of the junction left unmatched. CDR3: CSARGQGFCLQYF. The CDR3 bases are TGCAGTGCTAGAGGACAGGGATTCTGTTTGCAGTACTTC.

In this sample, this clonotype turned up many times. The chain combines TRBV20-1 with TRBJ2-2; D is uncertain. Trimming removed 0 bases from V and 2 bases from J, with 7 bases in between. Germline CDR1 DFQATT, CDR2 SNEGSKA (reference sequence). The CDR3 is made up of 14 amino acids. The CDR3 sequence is CSARELFNTGELFF. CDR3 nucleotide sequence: TGCAGTGCTAGAGAGTTGTTTAACACCGGGGAGCTGTTTTTT.

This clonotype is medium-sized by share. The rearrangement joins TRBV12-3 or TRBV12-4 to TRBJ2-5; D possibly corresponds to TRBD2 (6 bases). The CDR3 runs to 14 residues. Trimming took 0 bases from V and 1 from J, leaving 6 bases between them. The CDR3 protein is CASSLAGGQETQYF. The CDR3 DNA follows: TGTGCCAGCAGTTTAGCGGGAGGCCAAGAGACCCAGTACTTC.

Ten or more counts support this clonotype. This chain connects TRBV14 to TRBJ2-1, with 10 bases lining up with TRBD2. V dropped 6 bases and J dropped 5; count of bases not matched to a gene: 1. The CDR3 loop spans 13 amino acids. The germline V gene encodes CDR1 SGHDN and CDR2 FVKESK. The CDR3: CASRLAGNNEQFF. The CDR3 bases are TGTGCCAGCAGACTAGCGGGAAACAATGAGCAGTTCTTC.

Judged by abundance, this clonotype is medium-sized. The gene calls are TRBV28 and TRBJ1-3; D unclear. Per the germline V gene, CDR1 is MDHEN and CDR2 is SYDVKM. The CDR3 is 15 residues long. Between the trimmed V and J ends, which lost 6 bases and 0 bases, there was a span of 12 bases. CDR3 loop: CASSLYDISGNTIYF. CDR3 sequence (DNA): TGTGCCAGCAGCCTTTACGACATCTCTGGAAACACCATATATTTT.

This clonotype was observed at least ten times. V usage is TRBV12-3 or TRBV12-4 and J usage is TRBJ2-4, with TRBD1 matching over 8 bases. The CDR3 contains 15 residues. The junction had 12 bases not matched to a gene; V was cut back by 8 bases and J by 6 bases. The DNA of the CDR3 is TGTGCCAGCGGGCTGGCGGGACAGGAGGGAAACATTCAGTACTTC. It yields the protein CASGLAGQEGNIQYF.

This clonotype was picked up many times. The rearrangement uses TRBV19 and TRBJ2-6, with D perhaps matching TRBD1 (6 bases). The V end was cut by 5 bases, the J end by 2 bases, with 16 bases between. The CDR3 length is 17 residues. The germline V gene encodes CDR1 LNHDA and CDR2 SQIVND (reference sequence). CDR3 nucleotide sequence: TGTGCCAGTAGTTTAACCAGGGGACGTACTGGGGCCAACGTCCTGACTTTC. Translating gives CASSLTRGRTGANVLTF.

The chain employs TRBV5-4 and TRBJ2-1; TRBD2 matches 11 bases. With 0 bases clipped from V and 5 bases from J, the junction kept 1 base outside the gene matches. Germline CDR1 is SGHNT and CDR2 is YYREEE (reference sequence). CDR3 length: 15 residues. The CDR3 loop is CASSLGLAGNNEQFF. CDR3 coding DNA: TGTGCCAGCAGCTTGGGACTAGCGGGAAACAATGAGCAGTTCTTC.

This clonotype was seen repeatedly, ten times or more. The CDR3 DNA follows: TGTGCCAGCAGACTAGCGGGAGATCCCCAAGAGACCCAGTACTTC. As protein: CASRLAGDPQETQYF. The chain employs TRBV5-5 and TRBJ2-5; 11 bases line up with TRBD2. CDR1 and CDR2 (germline): SGHKS, YYEKEE (reference sequence). The length of the CDR3 is 15 residues. The trim removed 5 bases at V and 1 base at J, leaving 4 bases unmatched.

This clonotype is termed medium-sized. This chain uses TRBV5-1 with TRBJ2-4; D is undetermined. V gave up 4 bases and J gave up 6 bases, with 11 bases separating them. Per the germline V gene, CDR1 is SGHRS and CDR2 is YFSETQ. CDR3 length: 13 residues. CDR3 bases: TGCGCCAGCAGCACCGACTCACCAAACATTCAGTACTTC. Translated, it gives CASSTDSPNIQYF.

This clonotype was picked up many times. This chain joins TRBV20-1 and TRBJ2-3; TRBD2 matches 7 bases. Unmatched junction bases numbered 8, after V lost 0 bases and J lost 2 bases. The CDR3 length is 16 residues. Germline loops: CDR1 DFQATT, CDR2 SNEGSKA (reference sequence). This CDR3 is CSARDSSLADTDTQYF. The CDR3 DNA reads TGCAGTGCTAGAGATTCTTCGCTAGCGGACACAGATACGCAGTATTTT.

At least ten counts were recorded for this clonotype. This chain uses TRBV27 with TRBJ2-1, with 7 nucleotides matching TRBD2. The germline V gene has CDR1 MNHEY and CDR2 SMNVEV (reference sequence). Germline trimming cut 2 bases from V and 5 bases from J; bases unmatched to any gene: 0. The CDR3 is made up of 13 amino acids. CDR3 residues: CASSLGTNNEQFF. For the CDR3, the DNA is TGTGCCAGCAGTTTAGGGACTAACAATGAGCAGTTCTTC.